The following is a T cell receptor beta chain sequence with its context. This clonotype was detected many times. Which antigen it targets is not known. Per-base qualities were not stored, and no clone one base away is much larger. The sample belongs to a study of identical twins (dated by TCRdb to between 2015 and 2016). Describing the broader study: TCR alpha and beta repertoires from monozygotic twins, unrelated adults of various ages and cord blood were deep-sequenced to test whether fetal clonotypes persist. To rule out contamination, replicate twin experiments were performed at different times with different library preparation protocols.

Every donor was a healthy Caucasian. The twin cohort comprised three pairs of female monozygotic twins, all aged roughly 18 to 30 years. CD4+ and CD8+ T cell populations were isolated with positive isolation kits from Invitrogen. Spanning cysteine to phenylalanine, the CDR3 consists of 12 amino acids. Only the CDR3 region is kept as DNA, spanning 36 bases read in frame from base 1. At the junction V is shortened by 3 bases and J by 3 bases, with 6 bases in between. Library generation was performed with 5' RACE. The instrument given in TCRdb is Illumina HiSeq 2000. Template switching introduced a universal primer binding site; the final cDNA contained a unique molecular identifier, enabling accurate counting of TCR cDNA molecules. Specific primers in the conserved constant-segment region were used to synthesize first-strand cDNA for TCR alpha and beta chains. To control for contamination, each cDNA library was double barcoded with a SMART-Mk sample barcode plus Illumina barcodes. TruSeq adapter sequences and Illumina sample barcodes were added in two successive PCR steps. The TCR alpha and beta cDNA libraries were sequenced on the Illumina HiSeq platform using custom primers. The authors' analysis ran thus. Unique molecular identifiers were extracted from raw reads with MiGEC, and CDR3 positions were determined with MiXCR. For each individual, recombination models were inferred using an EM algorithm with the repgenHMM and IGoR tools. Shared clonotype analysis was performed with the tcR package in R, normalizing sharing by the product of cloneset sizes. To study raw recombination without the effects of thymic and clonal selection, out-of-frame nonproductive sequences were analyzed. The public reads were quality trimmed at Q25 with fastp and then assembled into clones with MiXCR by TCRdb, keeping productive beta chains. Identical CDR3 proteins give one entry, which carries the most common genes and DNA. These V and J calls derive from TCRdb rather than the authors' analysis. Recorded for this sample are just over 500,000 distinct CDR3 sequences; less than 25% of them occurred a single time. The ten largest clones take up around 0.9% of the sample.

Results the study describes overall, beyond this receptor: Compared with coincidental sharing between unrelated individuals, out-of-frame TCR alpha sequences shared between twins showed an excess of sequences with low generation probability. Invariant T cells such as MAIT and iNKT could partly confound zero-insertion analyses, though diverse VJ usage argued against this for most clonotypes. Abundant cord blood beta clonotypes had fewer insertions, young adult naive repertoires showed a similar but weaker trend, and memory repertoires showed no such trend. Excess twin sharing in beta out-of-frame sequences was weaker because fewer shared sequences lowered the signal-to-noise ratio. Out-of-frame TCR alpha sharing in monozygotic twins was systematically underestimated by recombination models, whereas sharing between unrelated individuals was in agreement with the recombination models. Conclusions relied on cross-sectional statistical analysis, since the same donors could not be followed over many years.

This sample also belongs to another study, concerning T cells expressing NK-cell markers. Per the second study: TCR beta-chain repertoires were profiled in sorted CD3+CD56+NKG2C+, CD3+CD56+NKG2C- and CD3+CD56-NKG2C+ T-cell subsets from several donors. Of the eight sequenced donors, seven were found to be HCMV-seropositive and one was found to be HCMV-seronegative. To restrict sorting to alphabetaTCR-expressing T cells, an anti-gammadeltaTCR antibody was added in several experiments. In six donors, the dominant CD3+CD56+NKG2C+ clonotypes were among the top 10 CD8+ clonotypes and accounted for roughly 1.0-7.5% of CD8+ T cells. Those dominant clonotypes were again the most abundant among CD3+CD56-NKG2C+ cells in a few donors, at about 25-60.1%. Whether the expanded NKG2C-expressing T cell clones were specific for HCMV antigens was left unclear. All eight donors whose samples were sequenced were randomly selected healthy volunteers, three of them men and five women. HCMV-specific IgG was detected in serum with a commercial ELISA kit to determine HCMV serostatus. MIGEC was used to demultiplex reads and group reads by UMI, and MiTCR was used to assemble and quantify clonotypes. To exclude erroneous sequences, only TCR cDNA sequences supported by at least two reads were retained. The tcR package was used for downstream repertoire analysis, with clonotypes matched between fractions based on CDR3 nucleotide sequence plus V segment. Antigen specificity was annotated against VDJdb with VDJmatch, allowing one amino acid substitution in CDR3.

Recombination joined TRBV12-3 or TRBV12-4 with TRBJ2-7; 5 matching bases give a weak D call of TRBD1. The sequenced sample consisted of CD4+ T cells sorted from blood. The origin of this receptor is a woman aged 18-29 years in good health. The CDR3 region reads CASSLQGYEQYF. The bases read TGTGCCAGCAGTTTGCAGGGCTACGAGCAGTACTTC.